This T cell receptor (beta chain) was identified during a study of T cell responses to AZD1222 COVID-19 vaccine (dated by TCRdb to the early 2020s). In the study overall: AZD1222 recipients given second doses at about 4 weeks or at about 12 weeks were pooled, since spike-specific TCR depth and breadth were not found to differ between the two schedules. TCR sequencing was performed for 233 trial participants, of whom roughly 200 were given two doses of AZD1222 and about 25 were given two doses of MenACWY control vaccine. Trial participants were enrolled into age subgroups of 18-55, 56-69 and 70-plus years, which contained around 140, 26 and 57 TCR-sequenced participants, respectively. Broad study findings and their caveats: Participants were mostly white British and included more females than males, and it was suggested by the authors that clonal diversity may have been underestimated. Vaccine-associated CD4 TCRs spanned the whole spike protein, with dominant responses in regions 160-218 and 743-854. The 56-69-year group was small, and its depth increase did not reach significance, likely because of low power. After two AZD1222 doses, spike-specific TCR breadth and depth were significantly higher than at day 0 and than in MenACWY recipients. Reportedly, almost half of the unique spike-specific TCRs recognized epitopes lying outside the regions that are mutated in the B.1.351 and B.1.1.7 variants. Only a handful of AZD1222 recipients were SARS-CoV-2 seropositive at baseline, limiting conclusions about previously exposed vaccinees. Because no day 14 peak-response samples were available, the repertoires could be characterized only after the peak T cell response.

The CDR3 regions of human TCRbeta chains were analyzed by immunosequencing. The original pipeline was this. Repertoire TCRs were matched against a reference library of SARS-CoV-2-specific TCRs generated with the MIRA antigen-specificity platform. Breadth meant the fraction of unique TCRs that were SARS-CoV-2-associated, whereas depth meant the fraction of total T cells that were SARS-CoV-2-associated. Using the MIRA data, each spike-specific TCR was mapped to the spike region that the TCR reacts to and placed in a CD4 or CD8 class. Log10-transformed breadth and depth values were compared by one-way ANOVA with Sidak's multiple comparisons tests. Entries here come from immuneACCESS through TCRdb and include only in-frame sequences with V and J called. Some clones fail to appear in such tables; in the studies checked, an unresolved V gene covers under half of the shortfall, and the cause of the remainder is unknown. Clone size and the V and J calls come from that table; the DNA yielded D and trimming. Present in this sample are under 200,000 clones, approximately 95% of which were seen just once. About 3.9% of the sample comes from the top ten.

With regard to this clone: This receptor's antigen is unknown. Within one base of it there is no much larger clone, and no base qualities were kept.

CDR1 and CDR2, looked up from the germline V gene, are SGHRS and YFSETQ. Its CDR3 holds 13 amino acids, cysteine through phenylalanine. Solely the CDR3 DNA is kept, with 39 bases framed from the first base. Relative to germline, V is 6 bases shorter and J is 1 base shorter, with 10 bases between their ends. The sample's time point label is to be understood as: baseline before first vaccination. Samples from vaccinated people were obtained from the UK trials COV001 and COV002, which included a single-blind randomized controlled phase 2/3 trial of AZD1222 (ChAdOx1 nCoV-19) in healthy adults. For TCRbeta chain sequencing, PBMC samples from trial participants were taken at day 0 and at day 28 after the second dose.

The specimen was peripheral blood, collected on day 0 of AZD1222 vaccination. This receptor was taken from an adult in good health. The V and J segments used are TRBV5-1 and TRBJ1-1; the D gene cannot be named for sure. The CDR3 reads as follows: CASTPVGNTEAFF. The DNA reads TGCGCCAGCACCCCAGTCGGGAACACTGAAGCTTTCTTT.